These 8 T cell receptor beta chains were sequenced from one sample in a study of CD8 T cells in ankylosing spondylitis. Whole-study findings and limits: Apparently characteristic of ankylosing spondylitis blood was a TCR beta motif (fewer than ten highly homologous variants).

Their antigens remain unidentified. TCRdb independently ran MiXCR on the 5' RACE reads; one entry per CDR3 protein. This sample yields fewer than 650,000 distinct CDR3 sequences, of which 9.5% to 15% are seen a single time; nearly 7% belongs to the top ten. The source material was blood, either unsorted or a sorted T cell fraction (not recorded which). The receptors were sampled from a male donor with ankylosing spondylitis.

The V gene is TRBV30, the J gene TRBJ2-7; 7 positions match TRBD1. Germline V gives CDR1 GTSNPN, CDR2 SVGIG (reference sequence). Trimming removed 3 bases from V and 9 bases from J; junction bases left unmatched: 11. The CDR3 covers 13 residues. The CDR3 spells CAWRSPGQVLQYF. CDR3 in DNA: TGTGCCTGGAGGTCGCCCGGACAGGTCCTGCAGTACTTC.

This clonotype appeared a few times. V gene TRBV27 combines with J gene TRBJ2-1; no definite D call. The CDR3 contains 13 residues. Between the trimmed V and J ends, which lost 10 bases and 0 bases, there was a span of 10 bases. CDR1 is MNHEY, CDR2 SMNVEV, per germline (reference sequence). CDR3 residues: CATTTGSYNEQFF. The CDR3 nucleotides are TGTGCCACCACGACTGGCTCCTACAATGAGCAGTTCTTC.

In its sample, this clonotype was seen a few times. The gene calls are TRBV27 and TRBJ2-6, with unresolved D. Germline V lookup: CDR1 MNHEY, CDR2 SMNVEV (reference sequence). This CDR3 has 14 residues. Trimming shortened V by 4 bases and J by 0 bases, and 4 bases separated the two germline ends. CDR3 DNA sequence: TGTGCCAGCAGTTACCGCTCTGGGGCCAACGTCCTGACTTTC. Translating it yields CASSYRSGANVLTF. The whole variable domain, filled in from reference TRBV27 and TRBJ2-6, reads EAQVTQNPRYLITVTGKKLTVTCSQNMNHEYMSWYRQDPGLGLRQIYYSMNVEVTDKGDVPEGYKVSRKEKRNFPLILESPSPNQTSLYFCASSYRSGANVLTFGAGSRLTVL.

This clonotype has a handful of counts. The chain links TRBV18 to TRBJ2-2, with a weak D call TRBD1 (6 bases). CDR3 size: 18 residues. Trimming removed 8 bases at V and 4 bases at J, with 26 bases between. Per germline, CDR1 KGHSH and CDR2 LQKENI. The CDR3 DNA sequence: TGTGCCAGCGCGAGAGAAACTTCGGCTCAGGGGTCCACCGGGGAGCTGTTTTTT. Its translation is CASARETSAQGSTGELFF. The variable domain in full, completed from reference TRBV18 and TRBJ2-2, reads NAGVMQNPRHLVRRRGQEARLRCSPMKGHSHVYWYRQLPEEGLKFMVYLQKENIIDESGMPKERFSAEFPKEGPSILRIQQVVRGDSAAYFCASARETSAQGSTGELFFGEGSRLTVL.

In its sample, this clonotype was seen a few times. The chain links TRBV12-3 or TRBV12-4 to TRBJ2-1, with 9 bases that match TRBD1. The CDR3 totals 14 residues. J lost 8 bases, V lost 3 bases, and 5 bases had no gene match. The CDR3 DNA reads TGTGCCAGCAGTTTCGGACAGGGGAGCGATGAGCAGTTCTTC. This encodes CASSFGQGSDEQFF.

In this sample, this clonotype turned up a few times. This sequence joins TRBV10-3 and TRBJ2-3, with TRBD2 matching over 9 bases. The germline gives CDR1 ENHRY, CDR2 SYGVKD. The CDR3 consists of 16 residues. V trimming: 0 bases; J trimming: 2 bases; junction bases outside the gene matches: 3. The CDR3, as DNA: TGTGCCATCAGTGAGTCCCCTAGCGGGACCACAGATACGCAGTATTTT. It is translated as CAISESPSGTTDTQYF.

The chain has TRBV15 and TRBJ1-5; weak D call: TRBD1 (6 bases). CDR1 and CDR2 from the germline V gene are LNHNV and YYDKDF (reference sequence). Deletions cut 5 bases from V and 3 bases from J, with 8 bases between. This CDR3 is built from 13 residues. The CDR3 region is CATSGQLNQPQHF. The CDR3 coding sequence is TGTGCCACCAGCGGACAGCTCAATCAGCCCCAGCATTTT.

The genes are TRBV18 and TRBJ1-2; D is undetermined. The CDR3 spans 14 residues. Germline V gene sequence: CDR1 KGHSH, CDR2 LQKENI. V lost 0 bases, J lost 7 bases, and 12 bases lay in between. The DNA for the CDR3 is TGTGCCAGCTCACCACCGGGCCTTTCCGCTGGCTACACCTTC. This translates into CASSPPGLSAGYTF.